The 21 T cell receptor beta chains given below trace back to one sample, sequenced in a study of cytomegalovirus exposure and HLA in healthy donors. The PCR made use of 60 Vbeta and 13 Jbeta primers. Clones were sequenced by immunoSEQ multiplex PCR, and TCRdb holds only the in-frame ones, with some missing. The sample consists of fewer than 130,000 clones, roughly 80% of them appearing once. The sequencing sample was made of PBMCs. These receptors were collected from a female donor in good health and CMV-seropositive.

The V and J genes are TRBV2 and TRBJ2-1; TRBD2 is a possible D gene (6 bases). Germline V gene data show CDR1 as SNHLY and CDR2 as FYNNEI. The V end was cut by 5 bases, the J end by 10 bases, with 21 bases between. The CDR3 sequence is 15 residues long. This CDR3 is CASSLSRATSGEQFF. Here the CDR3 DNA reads TGTGCCAGCAGTCTATCCCGGGCGACTAGTGGAGAGCAGTTCTTC.

CDR3 DNA sequence: TGTGCCAGCATCCAAAGGGGACTAGCGTTCTCCTACAATGAGCAGTTCTTC. Protein sequence: CASIQRGLAFSYNEQFF. The rearrangement joins TRBV5-8 to TRBJ2-1; 10 bases align to TRBD2. Losses at the gene ends were 6 bases for V and 0 bases for J; bases not matched to a gene: 9. There are 17 residues in the CDR3. Germline V gene data show CDR1 as SGHTS and CDR2 as YDEGEE.

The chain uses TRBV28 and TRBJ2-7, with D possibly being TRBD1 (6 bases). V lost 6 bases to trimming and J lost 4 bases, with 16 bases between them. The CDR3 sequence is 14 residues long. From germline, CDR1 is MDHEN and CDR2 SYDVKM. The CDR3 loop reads CASSRSGRGYEQYF. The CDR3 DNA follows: TGTGCCAGCAGCCGCTCGGGCAGGGGTTACGAGCAGTACTTC.

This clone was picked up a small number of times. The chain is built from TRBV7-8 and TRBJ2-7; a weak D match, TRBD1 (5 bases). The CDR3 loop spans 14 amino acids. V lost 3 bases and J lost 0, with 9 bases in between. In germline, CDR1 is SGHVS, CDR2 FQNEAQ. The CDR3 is CASSFDSGSYEQYF. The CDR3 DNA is TGTGCCAGCAGCTTTGACAGTGGCTCCTACGAGCAGTACTTC.

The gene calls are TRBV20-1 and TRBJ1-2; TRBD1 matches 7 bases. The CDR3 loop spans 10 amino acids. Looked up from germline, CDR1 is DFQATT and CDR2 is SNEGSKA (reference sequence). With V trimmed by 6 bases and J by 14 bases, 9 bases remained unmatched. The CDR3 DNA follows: TGCAGTGCGACGGGACAGCGTCTTACCTTC. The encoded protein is CSATGQRLTF.

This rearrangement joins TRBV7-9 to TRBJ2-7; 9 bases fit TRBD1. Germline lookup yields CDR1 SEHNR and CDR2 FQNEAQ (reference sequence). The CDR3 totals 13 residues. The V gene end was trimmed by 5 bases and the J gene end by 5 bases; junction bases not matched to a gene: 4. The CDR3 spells CASSPDRGHEQYF. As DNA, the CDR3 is TGTGCCAGCAGCCCGGACAGGGGCCACGAGCAGTACTTC.

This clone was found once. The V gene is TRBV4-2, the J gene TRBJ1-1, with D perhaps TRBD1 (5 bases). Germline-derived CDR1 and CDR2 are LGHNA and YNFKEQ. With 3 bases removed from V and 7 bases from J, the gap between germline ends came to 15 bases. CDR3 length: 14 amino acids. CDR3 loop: CASSQAREGDEAFF. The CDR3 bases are TGTGCCAGCAGCCAGGCCAGGGAGGGCGATGAAGCTTTCTTT.

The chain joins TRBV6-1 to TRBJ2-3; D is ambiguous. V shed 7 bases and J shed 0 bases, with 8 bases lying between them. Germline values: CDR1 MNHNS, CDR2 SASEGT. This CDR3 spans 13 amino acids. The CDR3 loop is CASKTFSTDTQYF. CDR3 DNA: TGTGCCAGCAAGACTTTTAGCACAGATACGCAGTATTTT.

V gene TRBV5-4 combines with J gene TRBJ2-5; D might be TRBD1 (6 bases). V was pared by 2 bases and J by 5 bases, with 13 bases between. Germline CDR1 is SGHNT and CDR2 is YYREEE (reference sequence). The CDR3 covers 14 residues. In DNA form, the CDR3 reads TGTGCCAGCAGCTTAACAGGGTCGGGGGAGACCCAGTACTTC. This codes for CASSLTGSGETQYF.

The CDR3 region is CASSQTGTGVGSGNTIYF. CDR3 nucleotides: TGTGCCAGCAGTCAAACCGGGACAGGGGTAGGCTCTGGAAACACCATATATTTT. The chain uses TRBV2 and TRBJ1-3; 10 bases fit TRBD1. After removal of 5 bases from V and 0 bases from J, the junction contained 10 bases not matched to a gene. Germline CDR1 reads SNHLY; CDR2 reads FYNNEI. The CDR3 is 18 amino acids.

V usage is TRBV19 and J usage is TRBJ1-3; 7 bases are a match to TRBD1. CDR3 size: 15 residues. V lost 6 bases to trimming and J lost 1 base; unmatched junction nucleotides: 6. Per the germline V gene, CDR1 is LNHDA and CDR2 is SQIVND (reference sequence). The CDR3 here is CASRPGGQSGNTIYF. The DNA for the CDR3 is TGTGCCAGTAGGCCCGGGGGACAGTCTGGAAACACCATATATTTT.

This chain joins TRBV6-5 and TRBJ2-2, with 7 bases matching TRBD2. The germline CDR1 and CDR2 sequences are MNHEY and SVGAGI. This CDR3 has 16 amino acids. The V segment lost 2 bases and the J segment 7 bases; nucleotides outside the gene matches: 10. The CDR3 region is CASSYGRGSMDGELFF. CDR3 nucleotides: TGTGCCAGCAGTTACGGGCGCGGGAGTATGGACGGGGAGCTGTTTTTT.

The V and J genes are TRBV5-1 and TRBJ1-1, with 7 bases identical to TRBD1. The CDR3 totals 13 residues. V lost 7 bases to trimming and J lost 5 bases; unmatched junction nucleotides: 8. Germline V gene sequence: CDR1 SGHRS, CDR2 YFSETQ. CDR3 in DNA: TGCGCCAGCGGGGAGACAGGGCCTACTGAAGCTTTCTTT. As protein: CASGETGPTEAFF.

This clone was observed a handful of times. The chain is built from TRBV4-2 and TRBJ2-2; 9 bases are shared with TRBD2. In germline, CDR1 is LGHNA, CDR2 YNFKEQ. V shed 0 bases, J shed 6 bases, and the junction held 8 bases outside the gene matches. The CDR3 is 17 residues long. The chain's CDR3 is CASSQDLLAGESGELFF. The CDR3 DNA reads TGTGCCAGCAGCCAAGATTTATTAGCGGGGGAGTCCGGGGAGCTGTTTTTT.

The CDR3 nucleotides are TGCGCCAGCAGCCAAGCCTACCGGGGGGTATACGAGCAGTACTTC. Translating gives CASSQAYRGVYEQYF. The J gene is TRBJ2-7, the V gene TRBV4-1; 7 bases agree with TRBD2. The CDR3 extends over 15 amino acids. Germline V gene data show CDR1 as MGHRA and CDR2 as YSYEKL. V was clipped by 1 base and J by 4 bases; unmatched bases: 7.

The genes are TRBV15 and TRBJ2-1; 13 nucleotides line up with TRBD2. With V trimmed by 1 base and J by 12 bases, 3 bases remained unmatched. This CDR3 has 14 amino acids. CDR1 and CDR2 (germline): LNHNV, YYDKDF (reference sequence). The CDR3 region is CATSRGGTSGMQFF. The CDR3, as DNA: TGTGCCACCAGCAGAGGTGGGACTAGCGGGATGCAGTTCTTC.

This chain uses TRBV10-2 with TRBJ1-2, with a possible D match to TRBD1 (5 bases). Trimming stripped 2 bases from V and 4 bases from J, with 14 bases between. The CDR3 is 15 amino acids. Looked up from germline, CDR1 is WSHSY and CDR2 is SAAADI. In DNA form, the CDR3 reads TGCGCCAGCAGTGAGGTTCGGGGGGTGGCCTATGGCTACACCTTC. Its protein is CASSEVRGVAYGYTF.

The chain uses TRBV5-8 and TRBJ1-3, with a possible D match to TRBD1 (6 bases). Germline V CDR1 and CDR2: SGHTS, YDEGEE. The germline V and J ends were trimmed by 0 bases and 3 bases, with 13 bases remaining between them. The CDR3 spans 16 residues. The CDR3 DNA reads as TGTGCCAGCAGCTTGGATCAGGCAGGGGTTGGAAACACCATATATTTT. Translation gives CASSLDQAGVGNTIYF.

Written as DNA, the CDR3 is TGCGCCAGCAGCTATGGACTAGCGGGCGGGGAGCAGTACTTC. It codes for CASSYGLAGGEQYF. This chain connects TRBV5-1 to TRBJ2-7; 11 nucleotides match TRBD2. This CDR3 is 14 amino acids long. CDR1 and CDR2 from the germline V gene are SGHRS and YFSETQ. Unmatched junction bases numbered 6, after V lost 3 bases and J lost 7 bases.

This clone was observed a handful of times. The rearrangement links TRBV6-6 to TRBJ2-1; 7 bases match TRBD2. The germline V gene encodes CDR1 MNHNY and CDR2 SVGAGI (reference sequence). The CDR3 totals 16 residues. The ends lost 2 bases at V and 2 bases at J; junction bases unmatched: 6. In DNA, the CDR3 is TGTGCCAGCAGTTACGGTGGGAGGGCCGCCTACAATGAGCAGTTCTTC. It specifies CASSYGGRAAYNEQFF.

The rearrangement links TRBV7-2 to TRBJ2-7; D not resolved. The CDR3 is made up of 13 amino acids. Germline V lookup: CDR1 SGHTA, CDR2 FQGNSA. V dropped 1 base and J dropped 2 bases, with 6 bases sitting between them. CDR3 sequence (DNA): TGTGCCAGCAGCTTAGTCCAAACCTACGAGCAGTACTTC. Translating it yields CASSLVQTYEQYF.